This T cell receptor (beta chain) was observed in a study of blood T cells in healthy people across ages. Whole-study findings and limits: Unsorted PBMCs prevented conclusive naive versus antigen-experienced comparison.

Then a second PCR, running roughly 7 to 12 cycles, was carried out with a sample-barcoded 5' primer and a J-beta primer mix. Each CDR3 protein is one row after TCRdb ran MiXCR on the 5' RACE reads. The repertoire consists of approximately 800,000 distinct CDR3 sequences, with 53% occurring once and the leading ten covering around 41%. Comments on this clonotype: Its antigen is unidentified.

Peripheral blood was drawn, around 9.3 milliliters per donor. They isolated at least 6 million PBMCs from each sample. Germline values: CDR1 MDHEN, CDR2 SYDVKM. The CDR3 loop spans 15 amino acids. V lost 6 bases and J 1 base, leaving 16 bases between the germline ends. The TCR comes from an elderly man in good health. Sequenced: blood. The chain carries TRBV28 and TRBJ2-7; TRBD1 is a possible D gene (6 bases). CDR3 sequence reads: CASRASGAVSYEQYF. Here the CDR3 DNA reads TGTGCCAGCAGAGCCTCAGGGGCCGTATCCTACGAGCAGTACTTC. Supplemented by reference TRBV28 and TRBJ2-7, the full variable domain reads DVKVTQSSRYLVKRTGEKVFLECVQDMDHENMFWYRQDPGLGLRLIYFSYDVKMKEKGDIPEGYSVSREKKERFSLILESASTNQTSMYLCASRASGAVSYEQYFGPGTRLTVT.